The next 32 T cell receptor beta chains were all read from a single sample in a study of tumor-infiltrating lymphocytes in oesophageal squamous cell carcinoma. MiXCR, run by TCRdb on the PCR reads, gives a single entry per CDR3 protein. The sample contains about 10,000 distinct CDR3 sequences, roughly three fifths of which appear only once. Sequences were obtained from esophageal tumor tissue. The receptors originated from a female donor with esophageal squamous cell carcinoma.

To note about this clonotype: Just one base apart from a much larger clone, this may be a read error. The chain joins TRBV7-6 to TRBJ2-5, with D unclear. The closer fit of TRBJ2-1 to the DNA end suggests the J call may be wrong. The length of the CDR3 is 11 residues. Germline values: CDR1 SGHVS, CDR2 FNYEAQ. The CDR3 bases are TGTGCCAGCAGCCCCGGTGGCGAGCAGTTCTTC. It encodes CASSPGGEQFF.

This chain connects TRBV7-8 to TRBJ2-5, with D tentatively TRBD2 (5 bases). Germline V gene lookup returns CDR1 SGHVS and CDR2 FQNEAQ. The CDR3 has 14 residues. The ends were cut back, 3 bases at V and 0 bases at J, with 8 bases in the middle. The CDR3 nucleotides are TGTGCCAGCAGCTTCCGGGAAAACCAAGAGACCCAGTACTTC. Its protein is CASSFRENQETQYF.

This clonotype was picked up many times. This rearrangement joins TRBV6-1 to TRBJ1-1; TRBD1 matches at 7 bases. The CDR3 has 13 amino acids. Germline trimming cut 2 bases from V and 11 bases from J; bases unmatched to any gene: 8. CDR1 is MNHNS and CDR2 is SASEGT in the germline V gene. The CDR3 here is CASSELETGWAFF. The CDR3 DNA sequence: TGTGCCAGCAGTGAATTGGAGACAGGGTGGGCTTTCTTT.

This chain's CDR3 is CASSKDRVAYNEQYF. The CDR3 DNA reads TGTGCCAGCAGCAAGGACAGGGTGGCCTACAATGAGCAGTACTTC. This chain links TRBV7-2 with TRBJ2-4; TRBD1 aligns across 8 bases. V shed 5 bases, J shed 13 bases, and the junction held 16 bases outside the gene matches. Per the germline V gene, CDR1 is SGHTA and CDR2 is FQGNSA. The CDR3 is 15 residues long.

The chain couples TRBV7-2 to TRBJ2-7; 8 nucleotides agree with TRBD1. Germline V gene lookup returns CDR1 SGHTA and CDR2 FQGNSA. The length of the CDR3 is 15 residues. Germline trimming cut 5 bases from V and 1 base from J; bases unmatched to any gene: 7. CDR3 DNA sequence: TGTGCCAGCAGCGAATCGGGACAGGCTTCCTACGAGCAGTACTTC. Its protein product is CASSESGQASYEQYF.

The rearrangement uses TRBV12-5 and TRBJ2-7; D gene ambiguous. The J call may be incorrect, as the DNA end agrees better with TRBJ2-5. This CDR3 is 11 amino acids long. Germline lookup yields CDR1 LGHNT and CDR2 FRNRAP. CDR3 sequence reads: CASGLIETQYF. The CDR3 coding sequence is TGTGCTAGTGGTTTGATAGAGACCCAGTACTTC.

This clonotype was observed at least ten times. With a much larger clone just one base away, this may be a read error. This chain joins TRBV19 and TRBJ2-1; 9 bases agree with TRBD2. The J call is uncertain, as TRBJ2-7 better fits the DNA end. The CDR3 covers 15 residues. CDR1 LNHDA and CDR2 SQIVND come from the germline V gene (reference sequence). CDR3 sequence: CASSPKGLAYNEQYF. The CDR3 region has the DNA TGTGCCAGTAGTCCCAAGGGACTAGCTTACAATGAGCAGTACTTC.

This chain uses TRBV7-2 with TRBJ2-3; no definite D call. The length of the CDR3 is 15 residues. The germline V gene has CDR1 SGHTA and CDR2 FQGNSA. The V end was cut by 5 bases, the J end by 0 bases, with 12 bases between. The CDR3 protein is CASSAVLVSTDTQYF. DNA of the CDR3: TGTGCCAGCAGCGCGGTTCTGGTGAGCACAGATACGCAGTATTTT.

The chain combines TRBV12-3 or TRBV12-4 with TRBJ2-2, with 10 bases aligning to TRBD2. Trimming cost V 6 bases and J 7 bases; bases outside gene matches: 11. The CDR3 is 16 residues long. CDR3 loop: CASRNGVAGGHGELFF. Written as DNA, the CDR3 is TGTGCCAGCAGGAACGGGGTAGCGGGAGGTCACGGGGAGCTGTTTTTT.

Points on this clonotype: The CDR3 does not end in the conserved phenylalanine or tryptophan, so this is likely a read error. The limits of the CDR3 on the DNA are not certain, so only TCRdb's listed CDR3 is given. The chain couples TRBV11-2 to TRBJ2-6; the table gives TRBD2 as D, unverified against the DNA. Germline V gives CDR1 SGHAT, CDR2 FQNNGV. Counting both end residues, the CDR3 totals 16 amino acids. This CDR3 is CASSLLAGGGEQYFGA.

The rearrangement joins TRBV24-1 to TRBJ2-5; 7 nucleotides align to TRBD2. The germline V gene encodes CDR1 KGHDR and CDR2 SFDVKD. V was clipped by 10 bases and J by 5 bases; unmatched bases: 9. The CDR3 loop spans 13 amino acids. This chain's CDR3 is CATSTSPSETQYF. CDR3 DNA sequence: TGTGCCACGTCGACTAGCCCTTCGGAGACCCAGTACTTC.

CDR3 DNA: TGTGCCAGCAGCTCACAGAGCGGGATGTACTCCTACGAGCAGTACTTC. This translates into CASSSQSGMYSYEQYF. The chain recombines TRBV7-8 with TRBJ2-5; 7 bases are a match to TRBD2. Judging by the DNA end, TRBJ2-7 fits better; the J call may be wrong. The germline V gene has CDR1 SGHVS and CDR2 FQNEAQ. This CDR3 has 16 amino acids.

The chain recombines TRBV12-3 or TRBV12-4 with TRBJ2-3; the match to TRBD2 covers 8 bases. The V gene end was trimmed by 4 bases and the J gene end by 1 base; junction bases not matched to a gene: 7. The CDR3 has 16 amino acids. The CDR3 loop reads CASSYGQRERTDTQYF. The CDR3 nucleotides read TGTGCCAGCAGTTATGGTCAGCGGGAGCGCACAGATACGCAGTATTTT.

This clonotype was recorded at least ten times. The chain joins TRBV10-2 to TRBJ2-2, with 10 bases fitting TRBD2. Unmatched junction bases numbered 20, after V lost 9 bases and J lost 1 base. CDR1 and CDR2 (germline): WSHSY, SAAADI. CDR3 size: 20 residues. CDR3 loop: CARGRRLAGAGGKNTGELFF. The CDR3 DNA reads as TGCGCCAGAGGGAGGCGACTAGCGGGTGCCGGGGGGAAGAACACCGGGGAGCTGTTTTTT.

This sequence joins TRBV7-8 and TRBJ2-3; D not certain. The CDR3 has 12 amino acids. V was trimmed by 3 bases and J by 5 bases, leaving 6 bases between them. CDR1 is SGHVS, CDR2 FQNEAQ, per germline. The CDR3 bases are TGTGCCAGCAGCTTGCAGCAAGATACGCAGTATTTT. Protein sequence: CASSLQQDTQYF.

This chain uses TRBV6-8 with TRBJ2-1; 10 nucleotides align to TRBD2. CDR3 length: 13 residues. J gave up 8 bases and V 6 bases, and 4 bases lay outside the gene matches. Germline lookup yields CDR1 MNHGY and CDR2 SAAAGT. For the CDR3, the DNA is TGTGCCAGCAGGGAGCGGGAGGGCTATGAGCAGTTCTTC. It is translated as CASREREGYEQFF.

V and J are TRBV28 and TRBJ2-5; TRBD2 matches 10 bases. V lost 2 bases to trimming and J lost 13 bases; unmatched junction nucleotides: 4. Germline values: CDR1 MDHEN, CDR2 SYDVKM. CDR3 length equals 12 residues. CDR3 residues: CASSLTSGTLYF. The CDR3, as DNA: TGTGCCAGCAGTTTAACTAGCGGGACCTTGTACTTC. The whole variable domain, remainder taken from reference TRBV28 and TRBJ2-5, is DVKVTQSSRYLVKRTGEKVFLECVQDMDHENMFWYRQDPGLGLRLIYFSYDVKMKEKGDIPEGYSVSREKKERFSLILESASTNQTSMYLCASSLTSGTLYFGPGTRLLVL.

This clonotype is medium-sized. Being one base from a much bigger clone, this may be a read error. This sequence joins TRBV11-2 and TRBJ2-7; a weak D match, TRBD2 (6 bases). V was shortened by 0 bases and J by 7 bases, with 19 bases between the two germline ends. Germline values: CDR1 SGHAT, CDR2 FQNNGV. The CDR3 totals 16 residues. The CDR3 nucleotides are TGTGCCAGCAGCTTAGACAGGGTTTTGGACTACAATGAGCAGTACTTC. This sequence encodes CASSLDRVLDYNEQYF. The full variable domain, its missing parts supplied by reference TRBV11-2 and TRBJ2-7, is EAGVAQSPRYKIIEKRQSVAFWCNPISGHATLYWYQQILGQGPKLLIQFQNNGVVDDSQLPKDRFSAERLKGVDSTLKIQPAKLEDSAVYLCASSLDRVLDYNEQYFGPGTRLTVT.

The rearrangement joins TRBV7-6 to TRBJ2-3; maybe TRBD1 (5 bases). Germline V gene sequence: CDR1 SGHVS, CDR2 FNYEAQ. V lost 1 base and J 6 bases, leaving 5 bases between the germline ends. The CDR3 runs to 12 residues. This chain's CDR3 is CASSLEGDTQYF. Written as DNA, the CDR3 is TGTGCCAGCAGCTTAGAGGGGGATACGCAGTATTTT.

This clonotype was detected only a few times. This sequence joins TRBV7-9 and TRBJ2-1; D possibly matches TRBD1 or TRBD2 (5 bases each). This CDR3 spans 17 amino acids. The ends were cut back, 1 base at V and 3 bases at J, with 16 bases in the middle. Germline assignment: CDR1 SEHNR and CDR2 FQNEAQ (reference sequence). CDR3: CASSLGVWGSDYNEQFF. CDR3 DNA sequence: TGTGCCAGCAGCTTAGGAGTGTGGGGGAGTGACTACAATGAGCAGTTCTTC. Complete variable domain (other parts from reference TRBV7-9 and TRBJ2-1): DTGVSQNPRHKITKRGQNVTFRCDPISEHNRLYWYRQTLGQGPEFLTYFQNEAQLEKSRLLSDRFSAERPKGSFSTLEIQRTEQGDSAMYLCASSLGVWGSDYNEQFFGPGTRLTVL.

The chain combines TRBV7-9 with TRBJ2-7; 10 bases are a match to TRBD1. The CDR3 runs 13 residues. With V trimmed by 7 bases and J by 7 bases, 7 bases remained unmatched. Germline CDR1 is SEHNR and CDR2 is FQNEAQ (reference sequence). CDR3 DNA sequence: TGTGCCAGCATCTCGACAGGGGGCAATGAGCAGTACTTC. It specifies CASISTGGNEQYF.

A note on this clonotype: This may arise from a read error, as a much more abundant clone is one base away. CDR3 in amino acids: CASSLAGRFAYNEQYF. DNA for the CDR3: TGTGCCAGCAGCTTGGCCGGACGGTTTGCTTACAATGAGCAGTACTTC. J is TRBJ2-1 and V is TRBV5-4; D gene unclear. TRBJ2-7 explains the end of the DNA better; the J call may be wrong. The CDR3 has 16 residues. CDR1 and CDR2 from the germline V gene are SGHNT and YYREEE (reference sequence).

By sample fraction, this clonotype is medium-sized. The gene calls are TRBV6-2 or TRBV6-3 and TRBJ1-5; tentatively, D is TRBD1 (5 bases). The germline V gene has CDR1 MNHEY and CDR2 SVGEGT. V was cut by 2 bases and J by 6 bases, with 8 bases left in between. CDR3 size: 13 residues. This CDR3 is CASSYQGSQPQHF. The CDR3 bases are TGTGCCAGCAGTTACCAGGGCAGTCAGCCCCAGCATTTT.

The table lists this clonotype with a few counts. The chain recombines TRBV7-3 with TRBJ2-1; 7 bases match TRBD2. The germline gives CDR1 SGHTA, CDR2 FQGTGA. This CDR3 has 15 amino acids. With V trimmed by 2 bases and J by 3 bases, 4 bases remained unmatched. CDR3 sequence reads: CASSLEGGSYNEQFF. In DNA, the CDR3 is TGTGCCAGCAGCTTAGAGGGCGGGAGCTACAATGAGCAGTTCTTC.

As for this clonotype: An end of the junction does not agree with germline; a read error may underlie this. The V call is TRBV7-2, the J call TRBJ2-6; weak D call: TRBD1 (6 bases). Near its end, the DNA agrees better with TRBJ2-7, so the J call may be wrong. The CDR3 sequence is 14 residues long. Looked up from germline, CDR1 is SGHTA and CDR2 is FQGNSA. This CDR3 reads CANSLAWGPYEQYF. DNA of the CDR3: TGTGCCAACAGCTTAGCCTGGGGGCCCTACGAGCAGTACTTC.

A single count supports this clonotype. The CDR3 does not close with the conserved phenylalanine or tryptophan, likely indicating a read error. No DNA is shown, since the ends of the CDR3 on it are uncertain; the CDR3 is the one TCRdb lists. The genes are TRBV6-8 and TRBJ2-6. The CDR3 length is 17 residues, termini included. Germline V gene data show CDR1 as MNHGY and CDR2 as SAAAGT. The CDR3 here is CASRGQSSGANVLTFGA.

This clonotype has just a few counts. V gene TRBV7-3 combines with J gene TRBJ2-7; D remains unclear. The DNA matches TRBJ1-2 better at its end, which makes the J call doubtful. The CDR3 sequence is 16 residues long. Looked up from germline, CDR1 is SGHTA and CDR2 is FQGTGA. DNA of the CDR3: TGTGCCAGCAGCCCTAAGGGTCGGAGTCTGAACTATGGCTACACCTTC. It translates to CASSPKGRSLNYGYTF.

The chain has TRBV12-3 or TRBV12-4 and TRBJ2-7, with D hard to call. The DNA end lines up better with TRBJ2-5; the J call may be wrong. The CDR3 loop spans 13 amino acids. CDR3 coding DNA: TGTGCCAGCAGTTTAGCGGAAAGGAAGACCCAGTACTTC. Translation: CASSLAERKTQYF.

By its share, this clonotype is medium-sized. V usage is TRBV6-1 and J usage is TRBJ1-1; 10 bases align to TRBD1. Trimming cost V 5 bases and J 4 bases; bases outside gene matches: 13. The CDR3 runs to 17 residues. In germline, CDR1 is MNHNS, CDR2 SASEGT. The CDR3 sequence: CASSQGQGGRLGTEAFF. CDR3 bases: TGTGCCAGCAGTCAAGGACAGGGGGGTCGATTGGGCACTGAAGCTTTCTTT.

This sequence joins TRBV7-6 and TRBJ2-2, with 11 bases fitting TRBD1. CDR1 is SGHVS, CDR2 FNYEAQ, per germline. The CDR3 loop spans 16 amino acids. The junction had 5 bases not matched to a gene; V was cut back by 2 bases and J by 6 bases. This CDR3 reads CASSLYGTGGSGELFF. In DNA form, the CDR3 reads TGTGCCAGCAGCTTATATGGGACAGGGGGATCCGGGGAGCTGTTTTTT.

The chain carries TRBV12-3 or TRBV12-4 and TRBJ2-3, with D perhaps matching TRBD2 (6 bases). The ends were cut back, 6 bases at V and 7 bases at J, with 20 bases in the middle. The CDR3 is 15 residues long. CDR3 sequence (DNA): TGTGCCAGCAGGGGCTCGGGAGTTTCTCGAAATACGCAGTATTTT. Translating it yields CASRGSGVSRNTQYF.

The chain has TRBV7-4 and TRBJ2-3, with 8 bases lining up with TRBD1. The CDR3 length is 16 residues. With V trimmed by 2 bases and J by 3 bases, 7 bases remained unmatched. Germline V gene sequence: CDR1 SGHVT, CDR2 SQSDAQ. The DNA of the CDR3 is TGTGCCAGCAGCTTAATACAGGGGGGTCGGACAGATACGCAGTATTTT. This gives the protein CASSLIQGGRTDTQYF. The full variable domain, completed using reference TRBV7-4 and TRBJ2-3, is GAGVSQSPRYKVAKRGRDVALRCDSISGHVTLYWYRQTLGQGSEVLTYSQSDAQRDKSGRPSGRFSAERPERSVSTLKIQRTEQGDSAVYLCASSLIQGGRTDTQYFGPGTRLTVL.